This T cell receptor (beta chain) was sequenced for a study of T cell responses to AZD1222 COVID-19 vaccine. Study overall: Pooling covered second doses at about 4 or about 12 weeks. Study-wide points: Spike was spanned by vaccine-associated CD4 TCRs, which were dominant at 160-218 and 743-854. Among AZD1222 vaccinees, only five or six were seropositive at baseline.

V was trimmed by 6 bases and J by 4 bases, leaving 6 bases between them. CDR3 length: 11 residues. The V gene's germline CDR1 is MDHEN and CDR2 SYDVKM. Sequencing was performed with immunoSEQ multiplex PCR; in TCRdb, only in-frame clones are kept and a portion is missing. The sample carries some 130,000 clones, 88% recorded once. To note about this clone: Its target is unknown.

This sequence originates from an adult in good health. The starting material was peripheral blood, obtained on day 0 of AZD1222 vaccination. V usage is TRBV28 and J usage is TRBJ1-2; tentative D call: TRBD1 (5 bases). CDR3 nucleotides: TGTGCCAGCAGGGGGCTCTATGGCTACACCTTC. It translates to CASRGLYGYTF.